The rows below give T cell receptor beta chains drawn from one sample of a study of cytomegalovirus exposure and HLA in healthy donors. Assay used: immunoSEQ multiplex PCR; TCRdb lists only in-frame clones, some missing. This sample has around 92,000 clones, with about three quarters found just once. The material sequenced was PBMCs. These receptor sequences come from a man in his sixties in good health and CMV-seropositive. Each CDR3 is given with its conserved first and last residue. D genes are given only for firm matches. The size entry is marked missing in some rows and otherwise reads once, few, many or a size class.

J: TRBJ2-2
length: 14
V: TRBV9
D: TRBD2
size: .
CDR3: CASTLAGGTGELFF
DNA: TGTGCCAGCACCTTAGCGGGGGGCACCGGGGAGCTGTTTTTT

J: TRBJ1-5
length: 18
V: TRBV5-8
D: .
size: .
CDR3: CASTPVRDLAHSNQPQHF
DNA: TGTGCCAGCACCCCCGTCAGGGATTTGGCTCATAGCAATCAGCCCCAGCATTTT

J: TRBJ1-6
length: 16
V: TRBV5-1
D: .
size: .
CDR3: CASSFSGTGYNSPLHF
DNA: TGCGCCAGCAGCTTTAGCGGGACGGGATATAATTCACCCCTCCACTTT

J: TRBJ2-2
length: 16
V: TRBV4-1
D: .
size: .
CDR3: CASSHPGGGGTGELFF
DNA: TGCGCCAGCAGCCACCCAGGGGGCGGGGGAACCGGGGAGCTGTTTTTT

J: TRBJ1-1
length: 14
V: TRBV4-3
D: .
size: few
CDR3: CASSGWAWDTEAFF
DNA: TGCGCCAGCAGCGGATGGGCCTGGGACACTGAAGCTTTCTTT

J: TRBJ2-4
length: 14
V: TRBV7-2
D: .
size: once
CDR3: CASSLAVGENIQYF
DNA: TGTGCCAGCAGCTTAGCGGTAGGGGAAAACATTCAGTACTTC

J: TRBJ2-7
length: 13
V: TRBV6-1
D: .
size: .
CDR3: CASTVQGGYEQYF
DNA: TGTGCCAGCACAGTCCAGGGCGGCTACGAGCAGTACTTC

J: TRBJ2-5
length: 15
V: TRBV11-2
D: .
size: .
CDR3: CASSLDQRARETQYF
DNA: TGTGCCAGCAGCTTAGATCAGCGAGCGCGGGAGACCCAGTACTTC

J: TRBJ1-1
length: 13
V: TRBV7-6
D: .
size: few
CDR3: CASSQGVDTEAFF
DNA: TGTGCCAGCAGCCAAGGGGTGGACACTGAAGCTTTCTTT

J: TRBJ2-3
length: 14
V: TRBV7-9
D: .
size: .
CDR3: CASSFTGSKDTQYF
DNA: TGTGCCAGCAGCTTCACGGGGTCTAAAGATACGCAGTATTTT

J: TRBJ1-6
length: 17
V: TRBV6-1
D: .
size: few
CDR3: CASSVQGPRSYNSPLHF
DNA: TGTGCCAGCAGTGTGCAGGGGCCTCGCTCCTATAATTCACCCCTCCACTTT

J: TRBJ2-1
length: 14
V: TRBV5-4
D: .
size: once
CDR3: CASSQGTFENEQFF
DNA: TGTGCCAGCAGCCAGGGGACATTTGAGAATGAGCAGTTCTTC

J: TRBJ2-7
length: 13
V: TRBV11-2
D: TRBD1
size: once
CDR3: CASSVNGDRVMYF
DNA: TGTGCCAGCAGCGTTAACGGAGACAGGGTAATGTACTTC

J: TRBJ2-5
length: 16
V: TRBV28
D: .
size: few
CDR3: CASSLISGYNQETQYF
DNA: TGTGCCAGCAGTTTAATCTCAGGGTATAACCAAGAGACCCAGTACTTC

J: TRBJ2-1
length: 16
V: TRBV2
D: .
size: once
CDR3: CASSAQPRGGGDEQFF
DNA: TGTGCCAGCAGTGCCCAACCAAGGGGGGGTGGCGATGAGCAGTTCTTC

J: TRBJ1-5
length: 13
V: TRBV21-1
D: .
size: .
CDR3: CASSHRGHQPQHF
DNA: TGTGCCAGCAGCCACAGGGGGCATCAGCCCCAGCATTTT

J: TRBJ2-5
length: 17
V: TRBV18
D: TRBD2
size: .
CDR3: CASSQLAGALIQETQYF
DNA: TGTGCCAGCTCACAATTAGCGGGGGCCCTTATTCAAGAGACCCAGTACTTC

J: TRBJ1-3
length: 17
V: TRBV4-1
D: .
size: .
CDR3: CASSQEGSGGSWNTIYF
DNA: TGCGCCAGCAGCCAAGAAGGTTCGGGGGGCAGTTGGAACACCATATATTTT

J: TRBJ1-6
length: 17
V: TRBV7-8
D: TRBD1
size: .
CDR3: CASSLGTGSGGNSPLHF
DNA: TGTGCCAGCAGCTTGGGGACAGGATCAGGAGGAAATTCCCCCCTCCACTTT

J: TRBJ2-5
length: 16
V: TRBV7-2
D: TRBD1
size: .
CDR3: CASSLRGQGAQETQYF
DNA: TGTGCCAGCAGCTTAAGGGGACAGGGAGCTCAAGAGACCCAGTACTTC

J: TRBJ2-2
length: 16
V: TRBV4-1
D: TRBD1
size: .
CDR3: CASSQVPGQQTGELFF
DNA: TGCGCCAGCAGCCAAGTTCCGGGACAGCAGACCGGGGAGCTGTTTTTT

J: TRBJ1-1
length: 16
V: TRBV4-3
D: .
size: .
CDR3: CASSQGGVGRNTEAFF
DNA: TGCGCCAGCAGCCAAGGGGGGGTGGGGCGGAACACTGAAGCTTTCTTT

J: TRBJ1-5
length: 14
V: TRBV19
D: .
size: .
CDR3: CASTILGSNQPQHF
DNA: TGTGCCAGTACCATCTTGGGCAGCAATCAGCCCCAGCATTTT

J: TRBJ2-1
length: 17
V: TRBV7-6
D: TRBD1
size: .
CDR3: CASSSGWGQDRYNEQFF
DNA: TGTGCCAGCAGCTCGGGATGGGGACAGGACCGCTACAATGAGCAGTTCTTC

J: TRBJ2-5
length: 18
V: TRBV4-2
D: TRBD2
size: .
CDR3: CASSQGATSGLGQETQYF
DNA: TGTGCCAGCAGCCAAGGGGCAACTAGCGGACTGGGGCAAGAGACCCAGTACTTC

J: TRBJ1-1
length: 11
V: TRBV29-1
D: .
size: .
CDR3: CSVEGEAEAFF
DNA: TGCAGCGTTGAGGGGGAGGCTGAAGCTTTCTTT

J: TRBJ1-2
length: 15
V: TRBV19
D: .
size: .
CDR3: CASSRQGQPNYGYTF
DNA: TGTGCCAGTAGTAGGCAGGGCCAACCCAACTATGGCTACACCTTC

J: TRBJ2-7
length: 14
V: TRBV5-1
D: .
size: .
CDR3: CASSWSQTGYEQYF
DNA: TGCGCCAGCAGCTGGTCTCAGACGGGGTACGAGCAGTACTTC

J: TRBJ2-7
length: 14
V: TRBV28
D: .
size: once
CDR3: CASSAGTSPYEQYF
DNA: TGTGCCAGCAGTGCCGGGACATCCCCGTACGAGCAGTACTTC

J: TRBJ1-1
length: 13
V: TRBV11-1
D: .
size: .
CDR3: CASSLERVTEAFF
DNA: TGTGCCAGCAGCTTAGAGCGGGTCACTGAAGCTTTCTTT

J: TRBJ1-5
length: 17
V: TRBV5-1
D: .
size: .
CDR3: CASSLGSRDAGNQPQHF
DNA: TGCGCCAGCAGCTTGGGATCCAGGGATGCTGGCAATCAGCCCCAGCATTTT

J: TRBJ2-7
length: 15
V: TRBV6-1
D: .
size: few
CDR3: CASSSQRVSSYEQYF
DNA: TGTGCCAGCAGTAGCCAGCGGGTTAGCTCCTACGAGCAGTACTTC

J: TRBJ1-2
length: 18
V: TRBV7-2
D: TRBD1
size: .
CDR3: CASSFQTGGAVILYGYTF
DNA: TGTGCCAGCAGCTTCCAGACAGGGGGCGCGGTAATTCTATATGGCTACACCTTC

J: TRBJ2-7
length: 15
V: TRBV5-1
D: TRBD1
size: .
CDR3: CASSLGGGVSYEQYF
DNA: TGCGCCAGCAGCTTGGGAGGGGGCGTCTCCTACGAGCAGTACTTC

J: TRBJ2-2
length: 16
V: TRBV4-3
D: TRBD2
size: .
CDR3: CASSQQRGGFTGELFF
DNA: TGCGCCAGCAGCCAACAGCGGGGGGGCTTCACCGGGGAGCTGTTTTTT

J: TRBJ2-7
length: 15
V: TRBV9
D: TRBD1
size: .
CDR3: CASSVAPGQGAEQYF
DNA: TGTGCCAGCAGCGTAGCCCCGGGACAGGGCGCCGAGCAGTACTTC

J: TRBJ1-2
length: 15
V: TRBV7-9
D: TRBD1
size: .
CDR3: CASSLVTGGNYGNTF
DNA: TGTGCCAGCAGCTTAGTCACAGGGGGAAACTATGGCAACACCTTC

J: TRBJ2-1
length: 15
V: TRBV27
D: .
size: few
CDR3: CASSLAGSSYNEQFF
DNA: TGTGCCAGCAGTTTAGCGGGGAGCTCCTACAATGAGCAGTTCTTC

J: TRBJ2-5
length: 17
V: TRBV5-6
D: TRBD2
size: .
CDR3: CASSLWGGLAGEETQYF
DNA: TGTGCCAGCAGCTTGTGGGGGGGACTAGCGGGAGAAGAGACCCAGTACTTC

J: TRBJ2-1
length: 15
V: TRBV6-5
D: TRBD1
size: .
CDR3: CASSFPGQGSNEQFF
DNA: TGTGCCAGCAGTTTTCCGGGACAGGGGTCCAATGAGCAGTTCTTC

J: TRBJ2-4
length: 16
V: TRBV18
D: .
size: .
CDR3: CASSPLAGGRENIQYF
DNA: TGTGCCAGCTCACCATTGGCAGGGGGGCGAGAAAACATTCAGTACTTC

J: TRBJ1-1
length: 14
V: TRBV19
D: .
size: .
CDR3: CASSITAGRSEAFF
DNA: TGTGCCAGTAGTATAACGGCGGGGCGGTCTGAAGCTTTCTTT

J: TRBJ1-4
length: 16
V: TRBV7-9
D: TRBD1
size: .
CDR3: CASSHGTGGVNEKLFF
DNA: TGTGCCAGCAGCCACGGGACAGGCGGAGTTAATGAAAAACTGTTTTTT

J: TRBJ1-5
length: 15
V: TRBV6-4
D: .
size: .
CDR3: CASTLGGHRRQPQHF
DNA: TGTGCCAGCACCCTAGGTGGACACCGCCGGCAGCCCCAGCATTTT

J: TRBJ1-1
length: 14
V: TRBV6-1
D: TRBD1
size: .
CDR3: CASRAGGPNPEAFF
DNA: TGTGCCAGCAGGGCAGGGGGCCCAAATCCTGAAGCTTTCTTT

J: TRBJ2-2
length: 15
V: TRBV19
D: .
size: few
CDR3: CASSIRVVSTGELFF
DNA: TGTGCCAGTAGTATACGGGTGGTGAGCACCGGGGAGCTGTTTTTT

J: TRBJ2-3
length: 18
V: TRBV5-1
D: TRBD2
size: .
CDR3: CASSSGLAGGRSTDTQYF
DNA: TGCGCCAGCAGCTCCGGACTAGCGGGGGGGCGGAGCACAGATACGCAGTATTTT

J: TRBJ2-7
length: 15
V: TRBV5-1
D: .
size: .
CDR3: CASSLERSPSYEQYF
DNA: TGCGCCAGCAGCTTGGAAAGGAGCCCGTCCTACGAGCAGTACTTC

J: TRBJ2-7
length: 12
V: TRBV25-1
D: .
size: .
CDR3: CASSSGVYEQYF
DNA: TGTGCCAGCAGTTCGGGGGTCTACGAGCAGTACTTC